The clone carrying this T cell receptor (beta chain) was counted a few times. Its target is not known. The data derive from a study of beta chain features in type 1 diabetes. Study in general: Patients looked much like healthy donors when it came to age, gender and cell yields. Points from the study as a whole: Shorter TCRB CDR3s, moderately but significantly so, were found in Type 1 diabetes patients in all four CD4+ subsets. These data did not resolve whether HLA type affects TCRB rearrangement.

Sampling consisted of one heparinised blood draw per donor, averaging roughly 0.12 L. Cell sorting via CD45RO/CCR7/CD25/CD127/CD95/CD27 was performed to obtain CD4+ naive, central memory, regulatory and stem cell-like memory cells. V gave up 2 bases and J gave up 8 bases, with 15 bases separating them. The CDR3 covers 14 residues. From germline, CDR1 is MDHEN and CDR2 SYDVKM. The investigators reverse transcribed all of the isolated RNA, so they sequenced expressed TCRB transcripts. TCRdb's table, derived via immunoSEQ multiplex PCR, lists solely in-frame clones and lacks some. This table has a few hundred thousand clones, 20% to 25% appearing once.

The sequence was obtained from a young woman with type 1 diabetes. Specimen: naive CD4+ T cells from blood. This chain joins TRBV28 and TRBJ1-2, with D uncertain. The CDR3, as DNA: TGTGCCAGCAGTTTAGGTTTGGGCTTTGAAGGCTACACCTTC. It yields the protein CASSLGLGFEGYTF.